These T cell receptor beta chains were read from a single sample in a study of cytomegalovirus exposure and HLA in healthy donors. TCRdb keeps only in-frame clones here, not all; method: immunoSEQ multiplex PCR. This table has roughly 180,000 clones, roughly 84% appearing once. Specimen: PBMCs. The receptors here all came from a boy aged 10-17 years in good health and CMV-seronegative. The CDR3 runs from the conserved cysteine through the conserved F or W. A row's size may be missing; if present it is once, few, many or a size class.

len,v_gene,j_gene,abundance,CDR3aa
14,TRBV29-1,TRBJ2-1,.,CSVDWAGLYNEQFF
14,TRBV6-5,TRBJ1-1,.,CASSYSGGRAEAFF
13,TRBV7-9,TRBJ1-1,.,CASSSQANTEAFF
17,TRBV7-2,TRBJ2-2,.,CASSLEGQGAITGELFF
15,TRBV4-1,TRBJ2-1,.,CAEGLLAAPQYEQFF
13,TRBV29-1,TRBJ1-1,few,CSSPGQGQAEAFF
15,TRBV5-1,TRBJ2-4,.,CASSSQLGGSNIQYF
14,TRBV11-3,.,few,CASSLGGQGYEQYF
15,TRBV6-4,TRBJ2-3,.,CASSEAGGGTDTQYF
15,TRBV5-1,TRBJ2-3,.,CASSADRTRTDTQYF
18,TRBV4-2,TRBJ2-2,.,CASSQVERLADLTGELFF
16,TRBV5-8,TRBJ1-5,.,CASSGGTAAFNQPQHF
13,TRBV2,TRBJ2-5,.,CASSVVTGETQYF
18,TRBV30,TRBJ2-1,.,CAWSDLGGLWRDYNEQFF
15,TRBV5-4,TRBJ2-5,.,CASSSIGEAKETQYF
15,TRBV11-2,TRBJ1-1,.,CASSSYQQGASEAFF
18,TRBV19,TRBJ1-2,.,CASNLAGTGATANYGYTF
15,TRBV9,TRBJ2-5,.,CASSPPTSGGETQYF
16,TRBV29-1,TRBJ1-2,.,CSVDDRGKSEGFGYTF
16,TRBV7-6,TRBJ2-5,.,CASSLQTSGGTQTQYF
13,TRBV19,TRBJ1-1,.,CASTHEQGPEAFF
15,TRBV30,TRBJ2-7,.,CAWSPPDRVDYEQYF
14,TRBV7-2,TRBJ1-1,.,CASSTWTGGTEAFF
16,TRBV7-9,TRBJ2-1,.,CASRTEGGPWNNEQFF
15,TRBV6-5,TRBJ2-5,few,CASSNGQGLQETQYF
14,TRBV5-4,TRBJ1-3,.,CASSSWQGGNTIYF
11,TRBV27,TRBJ2-3,.,CASTGGDTQYF
13,TRBV29-1,TRBJ2-5,.,CSVGGSPQETQYF
13,TRBV30,TRBJ2-7,.,CAWSVDRDYEQYF
14,TRBV4-1,TRBJ2-4,.,CASSQGEGAFIVDF
17,TRBV28,TRBJ1-1,once,CASSKFYRVWGHTEAFF